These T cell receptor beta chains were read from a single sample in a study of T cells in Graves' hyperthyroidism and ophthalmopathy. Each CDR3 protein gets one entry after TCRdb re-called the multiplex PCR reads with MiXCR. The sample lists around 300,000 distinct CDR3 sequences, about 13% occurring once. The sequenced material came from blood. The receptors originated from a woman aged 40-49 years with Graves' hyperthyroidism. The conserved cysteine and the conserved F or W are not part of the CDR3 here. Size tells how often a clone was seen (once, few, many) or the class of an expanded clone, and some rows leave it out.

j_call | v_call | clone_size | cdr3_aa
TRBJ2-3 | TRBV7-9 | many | ASSWGLAGVYDTQY
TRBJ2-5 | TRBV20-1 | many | SARPLRDLQETQY
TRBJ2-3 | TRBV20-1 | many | SARDLTSGSVFTDTQY
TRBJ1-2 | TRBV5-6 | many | ASSPYATRNYGYT
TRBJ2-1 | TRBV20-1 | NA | SARVAGESYNEQF
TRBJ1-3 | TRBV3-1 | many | ASSHPARLVGNTIY
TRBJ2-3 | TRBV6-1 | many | ASSEVGSTDTQY
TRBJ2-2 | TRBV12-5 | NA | ASGLAYGTGVTGELF
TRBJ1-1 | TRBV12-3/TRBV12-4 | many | ASSLGSGLMSVNTEAF
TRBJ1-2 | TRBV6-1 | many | ASSEQGGDGYT
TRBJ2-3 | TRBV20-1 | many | SATGTGDSDTQY
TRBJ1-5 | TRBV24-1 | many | ATSDTRGQSMGQPQH
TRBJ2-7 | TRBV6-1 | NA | ASSEIQGGTRVVDEQY
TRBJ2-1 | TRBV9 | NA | ASSVEGTSDRYNEQF
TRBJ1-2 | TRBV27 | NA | ASSSRGKGYT
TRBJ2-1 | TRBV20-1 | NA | SASGTGINEQF
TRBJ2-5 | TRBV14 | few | ASSLRGSIRETQY
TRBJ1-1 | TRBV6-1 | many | ASRHWGQGLSMNTEAF
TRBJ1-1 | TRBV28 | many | ASSPRDRLNTEAF
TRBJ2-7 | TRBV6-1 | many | ASTDAGAGSFTSYEQY
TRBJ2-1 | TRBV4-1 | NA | ASSQAGTDEQF
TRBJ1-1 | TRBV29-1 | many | SVNGRGDTEAF
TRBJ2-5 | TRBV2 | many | ASSVSAVRGQETQY
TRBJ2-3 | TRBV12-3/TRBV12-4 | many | ASSRGQGDGDTQY
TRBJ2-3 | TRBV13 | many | ASSFGILAGLTDTQY
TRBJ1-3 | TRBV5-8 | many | ASSLGVEPGNTIY
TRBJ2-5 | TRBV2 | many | ASRGRAGETQY
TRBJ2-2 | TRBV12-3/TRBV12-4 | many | ASSMGRNTGELF
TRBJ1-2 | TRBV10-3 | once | AISVVRGTNRPSFGYT
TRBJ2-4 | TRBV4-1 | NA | ASSQVSGSNIQY
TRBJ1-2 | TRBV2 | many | ARPDRGLYGYT
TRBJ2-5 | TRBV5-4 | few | ASSLRAGRSGETQY
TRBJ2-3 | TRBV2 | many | ASSVAGGNTDTQY
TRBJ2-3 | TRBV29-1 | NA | SVRGRTTDTQY
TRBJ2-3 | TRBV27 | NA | ASSLRGAADTQY
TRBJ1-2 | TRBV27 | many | ASSRGGLYGYT
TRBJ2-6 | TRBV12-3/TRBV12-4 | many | ASSLRGPSGANVLT
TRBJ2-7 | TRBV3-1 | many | ASSQPIAGHPYEQY
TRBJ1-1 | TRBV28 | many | ASNLRPLGVTEAF
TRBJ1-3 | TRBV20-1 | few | SAWDTASGNTIY
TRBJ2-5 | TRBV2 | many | ASSSPGGRETQY
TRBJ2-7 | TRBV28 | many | ASSDSGDRVEQY
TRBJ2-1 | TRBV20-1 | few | SARSSGLAGANLDEQF
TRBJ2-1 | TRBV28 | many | ASTTDNRDRGDEQF
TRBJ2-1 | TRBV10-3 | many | AIRYEGGNEQF
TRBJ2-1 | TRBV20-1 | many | SAAPGLVTYNEQF
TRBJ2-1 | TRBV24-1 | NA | ATTSGTGEQF
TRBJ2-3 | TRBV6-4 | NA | ASSRIAGSTDTQY
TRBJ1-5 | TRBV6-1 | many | ASMRWGQGNSNQPQH
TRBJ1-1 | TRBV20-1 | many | SARAGSLTEAF
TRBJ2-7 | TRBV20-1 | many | SANGQGEQY
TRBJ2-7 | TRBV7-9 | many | ASSRGGYSPEQY
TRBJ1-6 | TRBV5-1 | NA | ASSLNSAGNSPLH